This entry concerns a single T cell receptor beta chain. As yet, its antigen is unknown. The V and J ends lost 0 bases and 7 bases, in that order; junction bases with no gene match: 9. This CDR3 region has 15 residues. Germline CDR1 and CDR2: GTSNPN and SVGIG (reference sequence). PCR amplification relied on 60 Vbeta primers (plus 13 Jbeta primers). Assay: immunoSEQ multiplex PCR; the TCRdb copy retains only in-frame clones and omits some. The sample lists about 140,000 clones, around three fifths occurring once. This sample is drawn from a study of cytomegalovirus exposure and HLA in healthy donors. Points from the study as a whole: A prior analysis recorded that most TCR beta V segments were productive about 90% or about 30% of the time. The only immune exposure information that was available was CMV serostatus.

The specimen sequenced was PBMCs. This receptor was identified in a woman aged 40-49 years in good health and CMV-seronegative. The rearrangement links TRBV30 to TRBJ1-5, with 7 bases matching TRBD1. CDR3 in amino acids: CAWSVPPDRNQPQHF. The CDR3 DNA follows: TGTGCCTGGAGTGTACCCCCGGACAGGAACCAGCCCCAGCATTTT.